Described below is a single T cell receptor (beta chain) sequence and its context. Antigen unknown. CD45RO negativity and positive selection for CCR7 defined naive CD8 cells, a population that excluded terminally differentiated effector memory CD45RA+ cells. This entry belongs to a study of shared clonotypes between healthy human individuals. This table comes from immunoSEQ multiplex PCR, and its TCRdb copy is limited to in-frame clones, with some not included. The table shows about 2 million clones, with around 96% occurring only once. Study-wide results and caveats: Sampling used blood alone; tissue repertoires probably differ.

This sequence originates from a young man in good health. The specimen sequenced was naive CD8+ T cells sorted from blood.

CDR3 DNA: TGCGCCAGCAGTGACCCAGCGGGGGCTGGCTACACCTTC. Its translation is CASSDPAGAGYTF. The chain couples TRBV10-1 to TRBJ1-2, with D possibly TRBD1 on 6 matching bases. Germline CDR1 and CDR2: WNHNN and SYGVQD (reference sequence). The CDR3 has 13 residues. V was cut by 3 bases and J by 7 bases, with 12 bases left in between.